Listed below are T cell receptor beta chains from one sample, sequenced in a study of shared clonotypes between healthy human individuals. The protocol was immunoSEQ multiplex PCR, while the TCRdb copy is restricted to in-frame clones and leaves out a portion. Of 630,000 or so clones in the sample, 95% to 98% are singletons; the top ten hold 0.25% to 0.35%. The sample consisted of naive CD8+ T cells sorted from blood. These TCRs come from a young man in good health. Both conserved end residues are part of each CDR3. A D gene is named only where the DNA matches it firmly. Not every row has a clone size; where given, it reads once, few, many or a size class.

V gene: TRBV11-2
J gene: TRBJ2-7
clone size: .
D gene: .
CDR3 protein: CASSFTKSSYEQYF
CDR3 DNA: TGTGCCAGCAGCTTTACGAAGAGCTCCTACGAGCAGTACTTC

V gene: TRBV4-1
J gene: TRBJ2-1
clone size: .
D gene: TRBD1
CDR3 protein: CASSHPGQGAPSSAYNEQFF
CDR3 DNA: TGCGCCAGCAGCCATCCCGGACAGGGGGCGCCTAGCAGCGCCTACAATGAGCAGTTCTTC

V gene: TRBV5-6
J gene: TRBJ1-1
clone size: .
D gene: .
CDR3 protein: CASSLGKNTEAFF
CDR3 DNA: TGTGCCAGCAGCTTGGGCAAGAACACTGAAGCTTTCTTT

V gene: TRBV15
J gene: TRBJ2-3
clone size: .
D gene: TRBD2
CDR3 protein: CATSFPTSGTDTQYF
CDR3 DNA: TGTGCCACCAGCTTCCCGACTAGCGGCACAGATACGCAGTATTTT

V gene: TRBV19
J gene: TRBJ2-3
clone size: .
D gene: TRBD1
CDR3 protein: CASSTFETGIADTQYF
CDR3 DNA: TGTGCCAGTAGCACCTTCGAGACAGGGATTGCAGATACGCAGTATTTT

V gene: TRBV11-2
J gene: TRBJ2-7
clone size: once
D gene: .
CDR3 protein: CASSLAGLGGEQYF
CDR3 DNA: TGTGCCAGCAGCTTAGCGGGCCTTGGAGGCGAGCAGTACTTC

V gene: TRBV4-3
J gene: TRBJ1-4
clone size: .
D gene: TRBD1
CDR3 protein: CASSQGRDRGVEKLFF
CDR3 DNA: TGCGCCAGCAGCCAAGGTCGGGACAGGGGAGTTGAAAAACTGTTTTTT

V gene: TRBV25-1
J gene: TRBJ1-5
clone size: .
D gene: .
CDR3 protein: CASSEPNSNQPQHF
CDR3 DNA: TGTGCCAGCAGTGAACCGAACAGCAATCAGCCCCAGCATTTT

V gene: TRBV28
J gene: TRBJ1-4
clone size: .
D gene: .
CDR3 protein: CASSFGLTEEIEKLFF
CDR3 DNA: TGTGCCAGCAGTTTCGGGCTGACAGAAGAGATTGAAAAACTGTTTTTT

V gene: TRBV2
J gene: TRBJ2-3
clone size: .
D gene: .
CDR3 protein: CASHGTDTQYF
CDR3 DNA: TGTGCCAGCCACGGCACAGATACGCAGTATTTT

V gene: TRBV2
J gene: TRBJ2-1
clone size: .
D gene: TRBD1
CDR3 protein: CASRQGQALQNEQFF
CDR3 DNA: TGTGCCAGCCGACAGGGACAGGCACTACAGAATGAGCAGTTCTTC

V gene: TRBV28
J gene: TRBJ2-7
clone size: .
D gene: TRBD2
CDR3 protein: CASSFRVGGLAYEQYF
CDR3 DNA: TGTGCCAGCAGTTTCCGGGTGGGGGGGTTAGCCTACGAGCAGTACTTC

V gene: TRBV7-9
J gene: TRBJ2-3
clone size: .
D gene: .
CDR3 protein: CASSSTRTSTDTQYF
CDR3 DNA: TGTGCCAGCAGTTCGACACGGACCAGCACAGATACGCAGTATTTT

V gene: TRBV5-1
J gene: TRBJ1-5
clone size: once
D gene: .
CDR3 protein: CASSLVGGEEPQHF
CDR3 DNA: TGCGCCAGCAGCTTGGTGGGGGGCGAGGAGCCCCAGCATTTT

V gene: TRBV18
J gene: TRBJ2-7
clone size: few
D gene: .
CDR3 protein: CASSPEQGTRQYF
CDR3 DNA: TGTGCCAGCTCACCAGAGCAGGGTACGAGGCAGTACTTC

V gene: TRBV10-3
J gene: TRBJ2-7
clone size: .
D gene: TRBD2
CDR3 protein: CAISDPNRGGRVGYEQYF
CDR3 DNA: TGTGCCATCAGTGACCCTAATCGGGGGGGACGTGTGGGCTACGAGCAGTACTTC

V gene: TRBV25-1
J gene: TRBJ2-5
clone size: .
D gene: .
CDR3 protein: CASSETGSAAGSKETQYF
CDR3 DNA: TGTGCCAGCAGTGAGACGGGCTCCGCGGCGGGGTCCAAAGAGACCCAGTACTTC

V gene: TRBV30
J gene: TRBJ2-5
clone size: .
D gene: TRBD2
CDR3 protein: CAWSVTSGETQYF
CDR3 DNA: TGTGCCTGGAGTGTAACTAGCGGGGAGACCCAGTACTTC

V gene: TRBV15
J gene: TRBJ2-7
clone size: .
D gene: .
CDR3 protein: CATSREGYEQYF
CDR3 DNA: TGTGCCACCAGCAGAGAGGGCTACGAGCAGTACTTC

V gene: TRBV7-7
J gene: TRBJ1-1
clone size: .
D gene: .
CDR3 protein: CASSQRLGTEAFF
CDR3 DNA: TGTGCCAGCAGCCAAAGACTAGGCACTGAAGCTTTCTTT

V gene: TRBV27
J gene: TRBJ2-1
clone size: once
D gene: TRBD2
CDR3 protein: CASSWGLGGNEQFF
CDR3 DNA: TGTGCCAGCAGTTGGGGACTAGGAGGAAATGAGCAGTTCTTC

V gene: TRBV11-2
J gene: TRBJ2-5
clone size: .
D gene: .
CDR3 protein: CASSQGGSGLDSKGTQYF
CDR3 DNA: TGTGCCAGCAGCCAGGGGGGCTCAGGTCTAGACAGCAAAGGGACCCAGTACTTC

V gene: TRBV4-1
J gene: TRBJ2-3
clone size: .
D gene: TRBD2
CDR3 protein: CASSQGLAESNTQYF
CDR3 DNA: TGCGCCAGCAGCCAGGGACTAGCGGAAAGCAATACGCAGTATTTT

V gene: TRBV5-6
J gene: TRBJ1-4
clone size: .
D gene: .
CDR3 protein: CASSLASGDEKLFF
CDR3 DNA: TGTGCCAGCAGCTTGGCCTCAGGGGATGAAAAACTGTTTTTT

V gene: TRBV5-1
J gene: TRBJ2-1
clone size: once
D gene: .
CDR3 protein: CASSGSSYNEQFF
CDR3 DNA: TGCGCCAGCAGCGGGAGCTCCTACAATGAGCAGTTCTTC

V gene: TRBV7-3
J gene: TRBJ2-1
clone size: .
D gene: TRBD2
CDR3 protein: CASSATSGALNEQFF
CDR3 DNA: TGTGCCAGCAGCGCAACTAGCGGGGCTCTCAATGAGCAGTTCTTC

V gene: TRBV2
J gene: TRBJ1-5
clone size: .
D gene: TRBD1
CDR3 protein: CASTGTGNQPQHF
CDR3 DNA: TGTGCCAGCACCGGGACAGGGAATCAGCCCCAGCATTTT

V gene: TRBV11-1
J gene: TRBJ2-1
clone size: .
D gene: .
CDR3 protein: CASSPPDTDSYNEQFF
CDR3 DNA: TGTGCCAGCAGCCCGCCGGACACAGATTCCTACAATGAGCAGTTCTTC

V gene: TRBV15
J gene: TRBJ1-1
clone size: once
D gene: .
CDR3 protein: CATSRVDIPPSRAFF
CDR3 DNA: TGTGCCACCAGCAGAGTGGACATCCCCCCCTCGCGGGCTTTCTTT

V gene: TRBV28
J gene: TRBJ1-4
clone size: once
D gene: TRBD1
CDR3 protein: CASSLLHRQGAATNEKLFF
CDR3 DNA: TGTGCCAGCAGTTTACTCCATCGACAGGGGGCTGCCACTAATGAAAAACTGTTTTTT

V gene: TRBV7-2
J gene: TRBJ1-5
clone size: .
D gene: .
CDR3 protein: CASSSNGGAVGMPQHF
CDR3 DNA: TGTGCCAGCAGCTCCAACGGTGGCGCGGTGGGGATGCCCCAGCATTTT

V gene: TRBV27
J gene: TRBJ2-7
clone size: .
D gene: .
CDR3 protein: CASSLSAASYEQYF
CDR3 DNA: TGTGCCAGCAGTTTAAGCGCCGCCTCCTACGAGCAGTACTTC

V gene: TRBV14
J gene: TRBJ2-3
clone size: .
D gene: .
CDR3 protein: CASSQVDITALDTQYF
CDR3 DNA: TGTGCCAGCAGCCAAGTTGATATTACAGCCTTGGATACGCAGTATTTT

V gene: TRBV5-1
J gene: TRBJ2-1
clone size: .
D gene: TRBD2
CDR3 protein: CASSLVGGGPSYNEQFF
CDR3 DNA: TGCGCCAGCAGCTTGGTTGGGGGAGGGCCCTCCTACAATGAGCAGTTCTTC

V gene: TRBV7-3
J gene: TRBJ2-3
clone size: .
D gene: TRBD2
CDR3 protein: CASSQTGLAGLSSTDTQYF
CDR3 DNA: TGTGCCAGCAGCCAGACCGGACTAGCGGGGTTATCAAGCACAGATACGCAGTATTTT

V gene: TRBV13
J gene: TRBJ1-2
clone size: .
D gene: .
CDR3 protein: CASSLGAGTNYGYTF
CDR3 DNA: TGTGCCAGCAGCTTAGGGGCAGGTACTAACTATGGCTACACCTTC

V gene: TRBV9
J gene: TRBJ2-7
clone size: .
D gene: TRBD1
CDR3 protein: CASSAIGQGYEQYF
CDR3 DNA: TGTGCCAGCAGCGCCATCGGACAGGGCTACGAGCAGTACTTC

V gene: TRBV6-1
J gene: TRBJ1-2
clone size: .
D gene: .
CDR3 protein: CASSEVGRSGYTF
CDR3 DNA: TGTGCCAGCAGTGAAGTGGGGAGGTCTGGCTACACCTTC

V gene: TRBV5-5
J gene: TRBJ2-3
clone size: .
D gene: TRBD2
CDR3 protein: CASSPPTSGMSTDTQYF
CDR3 DNA: TGTGCCAGCAGCCCCCCGACTAGCGGGATGAGCACAGATACGCAGTATTTT

V gene: TRBV11-2
J gene: TRBJ1-5
clone size: .
D gene: .
CDR3 protein: CASSLVAGVSQPQHF
CDR3 DNA: TGTGCCAGCAGCTTAGTTGCGGGGGTCAGCCAGCCCCAGCATTTT

V gene: TRBV7-9
J gene: TRBJ2-1
clone size: .
D gene: .
CDR3 protein: CASSKSSDEQFF
CDR3 DNA: TGTGCCAGCAGCAAGAGCTCTGATGAGCAGTTCTTC

V gene: TRBV27
J gene: TRBJ2-7
clone size: .
D gene: TRBD2
CDR3 protein: CASSLGRESYEQYF
CDR3 DNA: TGTGCCAGCAGTTTAGGGCGGGAGAGCTACGAGCAGTACTTC

V gene: TRBV4-1
J gene: TRBJ2-3
clone size: .
D gene: .
CDR3 protein: CASSHPASGADTQYF
CDR3 DNA: TGCGCCAGCAGCCACCCAGCTAGTGGCGCAGATACGCAGTATTTT

V gene: TRBV4-3
J gene: TRBJ2-7
clone size: .
D gene: .
CDR3 protein: CASSQHRVSYEQYF
CDR3 DNA: TGCGCCAGCAGCCAACACAGGGTCTCCTACGAGCAGTACTTC

V gene: TRBV5-1
J gene: TRBJ2-7
clone size: .
D gene: TRBD1
CDR3 protein: CASSSKQGSSYEQYF
CDR3 DNA: TGCGCCAGCAGCTCGAAACAGGGGAGCTCCTACGAGCAGTACTTC

V gene: TRBV7-9
J gene: TRBJ2-7
clone size: .
D gene: TRBD2
CDR3 protein: CASSPIAGGPLEQYF
CDR3 DNA: TGTGCCAGCAGCCCCATAGCGGGAGGGCCCCTCGAGCAGTACTTC

V gene: TRBV6-5
J gene: TRBJ2-7
clone size: .
D gene: .
CDR3 protein: CASSYSFGEHSEQYF
CDR3 DNA: TGTGCCAGCAGTTACTCGTTTGGGGAGCACAGCGAGCAGTACTTC

V gene: TRBV18
J gene: TRBJ2-7
clone size: .
D gene: .
CDR3 protein: CASSPPVTGRYEQYF
CDR3 DNA: TGTGCCAGCTCACCACCTGTCACAGGAAGATACGAGCAGTACTTC

V gene: TRBV7-9
J gene: TRBJ2-7
clone size: .
D gene: TRBD1
CDR3 protein: CASSLVVGGQRDYEQYF
CDR3 DNA: TGTGCCAGCAGCTTAGTAGTAGGGGGACAGAGAGACTACGAGCAGTACTTC

V gene: TRBV9
J gene: TRBJ2-1
clone size: .
D gene: .
CDR3 protein: CASSPRVADNEQFF
CDR3 DNA: TGTGCCAGCAGCCCCCGGGTAGCGGACAATGAGCAGTTCTTC

V gene: TRBV7-9
J gene: TRBJ1-3
clone size: .
D gene: .
CDR3 protein: CASSPKGDYTIYF
CDR3 DNA: TGTGCCAGCAGCCCTAAGGGTGATTACACCATATATTTT

V gene: TRBV5-1
J gene: TRBJ2-1
clone size: once
D gene: .
CDR3 protein: CASSRHPTSPAEQFF
CDR3 DNA: TGCGCCAGCAGCCGACACCCGACTTCCCCAGCTGAGCAGTTCTTC

V gene: TRBV7-9
J gene: TRBJ1-1
clone size: .
D gene: .
CDR3 protein: CASSWLNTEAFF
CDR3 DNA: TGTGCCAGCAGCTGGCTAAACACTGAAGCTTTCTTT

V gene: TRBV7-6
J gene: TRBJ2-7
clone size: .
D gene: TRBD2
CDR3 protein: CASSFSGGLGYEQYF
CDR3 DNA: TGTGCCAGCAGCTTTAGTGGAGGACTAGGGTACGAGCAGTACTTC

V gene: TRBV15
J gene: TRBJ2-6
clone size: .
D gene: .
CDR3 protein: CATRGPSSRGANVLTF
CDR3 DNA: TGTGCCACCCGAGGGCCGTCGTCTCGGGGGGCCAACGTCCTGACTTTC